A selection of T cell receptor beta chains follows, all from one sample in a study of CD8 T cell repertoires and HIV-1 epitope variants. These receptors' antigens are unknown. Method: immunoSEQ multiplex PCR; TCRdb's copy keeps in-frame clones and lacks some. The table has about 3,000 clones, roughly 69% seen once. Sample: cultured CD8+ T cells derived from PBMCs. These receptors came from a male donor with HIV. Both conserved end residues are trimmed from each CDR3. A D gene is named only where the DNA matches it firmly.

>TRBJ1-5|TRBV10-2|-|12
ASRGGESNQPQH
>TRBJ2-1|TRBV7-8|-|14
ASQSSPGSSYNEQF
>TRBJ1-1|TRBV27|-|13
ASSLLRDGNTEAF
>TRBJ1-1|TRBV25-1|TRBD1|13
ASRTGEFGWAEAF
>TRBJ2-2|TRBV2|-|11
ASSEFRPGELF
>TRBJ2-7|TRBV4-2|-|13
ASSQRGRESYEQY
>TRBJ2-7|TRBV18|-|13
ASSPERLDLYEQY
>TRBJ1-5|TRBV28|-|13
ASSLSRVGNQPQH
>TRBJ2-5|TRBV18|-|11
ASSPEAPKTQY
>TRBJ2-7|TRBV27|-|13
ASSLSVGSSYEQY
>TRBJ2-7|TRBV7-9|-|12
ASSFPGAVYEQY
>TRBJ1-5|TRBV5-6|-|13
ASSLSGSWNQPQH
>TRBJ1-2|TRBV21-1|-|14
ASSKVSVSGNYGYT
>TRBJ2-7|TRBV13|TRBD1|14
ASSFSQDRGRYEQY
>TRBJ2-1|TRBV27|-|12
ASSLGDSYNEQF
>TRBJ2-3|TRBV28|TRBD2|13
AIRYLGAGADTQY
>TRBJ2-1|TRBV29-1|TRBD2|17
SVEGGQGLAGGRYNEQF
>TRBJ2-1|TRBV2|TRBD2|12
ASILAGPYNEQF
>TRBJ2-1|TRBV4-3|TRBD2|14
ASSQEGLAGYNEQF
>TRBJ2-3|TRBV28|-|12
ASSLLTGTDTQY
>TRBJ2-3|TRBV27|-|15
ASGSPLRTLLTDTQY
>TRBJ1-1|TRBV7-8|-|15
ASSLVNGLGRNTEAF
>TRBJ1-6|TRBV7-2|TRBD1|14
ASSLAGGGSRSPLH
>TRBJ2-7|TRBV28|-|10
ASRDSAYEQY
>TRBJ2-1|TRBV9|TRBD2|16
ASSVGWGVAGGWNEQF
>TRBJ1-2|TRBV25-1|-|10
ASSVHMGGYT
>TRBJ2-1|TRBV5-6|-|10
ASSLVSNEQF
>TRBJ2-5|TRBV11-2|TRBD1|11
ASSPGTEETQY
>TRBJ1-1|TRBV25-1|-|11
ASSDPLNTEAF
>TRBJ2-2|TRBV7-8|-|12
ASSTRPLAGELF
>TRBJ2-7|TRBV4-3|-|13
ASSQQNTGSYEQY
>TRBJ2-5|TRBV7-9|-|12
ASSLDRYQETQY
>TRBJ2-1|TRBV5-4|TRBD2|13
ASSLVSGAYNEQF
>TRBJ2-3|TRBV15|TRBD1|12
ATSWGQGKDTQY
>TRBJ2-5|TRBV13|TRBD1|11
ASSLGTGETQY
>TRBJ1-4|TRBV2|TRBD1|12
ASSRTGGNEKLF
>TRBJ2-7|TRBV18|TRBD1|14
ASSPRSGTGSGEQY
>TRBJ1-1|TRBV16|-|10
ASSLQGSEAF
>TRBJ2-3|TRBV28|-|10
ASSGDKDTQY
>TRBJ2-7|TRBV11-2|-|12
ASSFGTGSYEQY
>TRBJ1-1|TRBV19|-|13
ASSDYGALNTEAF
>TRBJ2-7|TRBV13|-|13
ASSTERGLFFEQY
>TRBJ2-1|TRBV28|TRBD1|10
ASSMTGDEQF
>TRBJ2-1|TRBV19|TRBD2|17
ASSIQPGLAGDFLDEQF
>TRBJ2-3|TRBV11-3|-|11
ASSLRPQDTQY
>TRBJ2-3|TRBV19|-|13
ASTPGTVSTDTQY
>TRBJ2-7|TRBV7-6|-|15
ASSLVLGGGVAYEQY
>TRBJ2-3|TRBV28|-|12
ASSLSTSTDTQY
>TRBJ2-7|TRBV27|-|12
ASRSTGDSYEQY
>TRBJ1-1|TRBV30|-|12
AWSSSGKHTEAF
>TRBJ2-7|TRBV11-3|-|12
ASSLGGDAYEQY
>TRBJ2-2|TRBV7-6|TRBD1|16
ASSASTGGGGSTGELF
>TRBJ2-3|TRBV28|TRBD2|16
ASSLLAGDYVSTDTQY